This T cell receptor (beta chain) was found in a study of T cells in Graves' hyperthyroidism and ophthalmopathy. Study-level results: Separation of ophthalmopathy from stable hyperthyroidism was achieved by a 13 V-J model. Before onset, ophthalmopathy was predicted by the model a median 6.5 months earlier. Most thyroid clonotypes expanded above 0.001 appeared in blood too.

CDR3 size: 15 residues. V gave up 4 bases and J gave up 1 base, with 15 bases separating them. The germline CDR1 and CDR2 sequences are SQVTM and ANQGSEA. Using RNA transcripts as the source, TCR beta CDR3 regions were amplified. In the first-round RT-PCR of the TCR CDR3, the HTBI primer set was used. From the multiplex PCR reads, TCRdb called clonotypes with MiXCR, one entry per CDR3 protein. The data contain roughly 500,000 distinct CDR3 sequences, approximately 48% of them seen just once; the ten biggest clones take up about two fifths. Comment on this clonotype: Its antigen is unidentified.

Uncontrolled infection, other autoimmune disease, pregnancy or lactation barred patients from enrollment. The rearrangement joins TRBV29-1 to TRBJ2-3; perhaps D is TRBD1 or TRBD2 (6 bases each). The source is an adult woman with Graves' disease, either hyperthyroidism or ophthalmopathy (not recorded which). The specimen was peripheral blood or thyroid tissue (not recorded which). Here the CDR3 reads CSVGVRGGGTDTQYF. The CDR3 bases are TGCAGCGTTGGGGTCAGGGGAGGTGGCACAGATACGCAGTATTTT.